A selection of T cell receptor beta chains follows, all from one sample in a study of blood T cell repertoires in COVID-19. Here immunoSEQ multiplex PCR was the method, and the copy in TCRdb shows in-frame clones only, minus some. This table holds a few hundred thousand clones, about 84% found once. Sequencing input: PBMCs or T cells enriched from blood (not recorded which). These receptors all come from a man aged 25 to 45 with acute COVID-19. Both conserved end residues are part of each CDR3.

v_gene	CDR3aa
TRBV3-1/TRBV3-2	CASSQAFWLYQETQYF
TRBV7-6	CASSLNSNQPQHF
TRBV5-6	CASSFRDNSGNTIYF
TRBV4-1	CASSQDRGIWDTEAFF
TRBV14	CASSQDWRGGGTDTQYF
TRBV6-1	CASSEWETYEQYF
TRBV6-1	CASSEPDRVNGYTF
TRBV5-4	CASSQALVETQYF
TRBV7-9	CASSLAQEGLSSF
TRBV7-2	CASRPTGFLETQYF
TRBV5-4	CASSLDNYRNNEQFF
TRBV5-6	CGSGGGGDTQYF
TRBV5-1	CASSLTGKDTGELFF
TRBV18	CASSPPVGDRGYGYTF
TRBV27	CASSRAGAEQFF
TRBV4-1	CASSRFKREELFF
TRBV19	CASSILAGETQYF
TRBV9	CASSAGQGEEQYF
TRBV7-9	CASSLVRRPYEQYF
TRBV3-1/TRBV3-2	CASSGSPIPQETQYF
TRBV11-2	CASSLGFGQGANVLTF
TRBV25-1	CATQLAGGSYEQYF
TRBV2	CASSDRVAYGYTF
TRBV28	CASSLMRGIQRYTF
TRBV5-1	CASSLLAGGRNTGELFF
TRBV5-1	CASSLGLAGAETQYF
TRBV5-1	CASGPPSADYGYTF
TRBV7-6	CASSLYVEVGTGGLGANVLTF
TRBV19	CASSIAARANEQYF
TRBV3-1/TRBV3-2	CASSTQSSNEQFF
TRBV27	CASRGTGYNSPLHF
TRBV27	CASSPPRADTQYF
TRBV24-1	CATSKMETDDEGSNGYTF
TRBV5-1	CASSKTGVSNSPLHF
TRBV4-1	CASSQDSNSPQHF
TRBV27	CASSLKGVLANYGYTF
TRBV10-3	CAISETGYTQYF